This T cell receptor beta chain was retrieved from a study of shared clonotypes between healthy human individuals. V gave up 0 bases and J gave up 7 bases; unmatched junction bases: 7. This CDR3 is built from 16 residues. CDR1 is KGHSH and CDR2 is LQKENI in the germline V gene. CD45RO negativity and positive selection for CCR7 defined naive CD8 cells, a population that excluded terminally differentiated effector memory CD45RA+ cells. This clone was counted a single time. Method: immunoSEQ multiplex PCR; TCRdb's copy keeps in-frame clones and lacks some. Altogether about 2,100,000 clones are present, roughly 91% being singletons, with the ten largest covering 1.5% to 2%.

Source material: naive CD8+ T cells from PBMCs. This chain links TRBV18 with TRBJ2-1; 9 bases align to TRBD1. This receptor was taken from a man between 18 and 29 years old in good health. Some clones in this sample may be carry-over from other donors' samples. The CDR3 DNA follows: TGTGCCAGCTCACCACCCGGGACAGGGTTTCAGAATGAGCAGTTCTTC. Translating it yields CASSPPGTGFQNEQFF.